This T cell receptor beta chain is from a study of T cell responses to AZD1222 COVID-19 vaccine. In the study overall: Pooling covered second doses at about 4 or about 12 weeks.

The protocol was immunoSEQ multiplex PCR, while the TCRdb copy is restricted to in-frame clones and leaves out a portion. The sample has some 140,000 clones, 85% to 95% seen once. The CDR3 covers 15 residues. Per germline, CDR1 SGHNT and CDR2 YENEEA. V was clipped by 1 base and J by 2 bases, with 6 bases between them. V and J are TRBV11-3 and TRBJ1-6, with TRBD1 as a possible D gene (5 bases). The sequence came from an adult in good health. The input for sequencing was peripheral blood, taken on day 0 of AZD1222 vaccination. The CDR3 loop reads CASSLGGTYNSPLHF. In nucleotides, the CDR3 is TGTGCCAGCAGCTTAGGGGGCACCTATAATTCACCCCTCCACTTT.